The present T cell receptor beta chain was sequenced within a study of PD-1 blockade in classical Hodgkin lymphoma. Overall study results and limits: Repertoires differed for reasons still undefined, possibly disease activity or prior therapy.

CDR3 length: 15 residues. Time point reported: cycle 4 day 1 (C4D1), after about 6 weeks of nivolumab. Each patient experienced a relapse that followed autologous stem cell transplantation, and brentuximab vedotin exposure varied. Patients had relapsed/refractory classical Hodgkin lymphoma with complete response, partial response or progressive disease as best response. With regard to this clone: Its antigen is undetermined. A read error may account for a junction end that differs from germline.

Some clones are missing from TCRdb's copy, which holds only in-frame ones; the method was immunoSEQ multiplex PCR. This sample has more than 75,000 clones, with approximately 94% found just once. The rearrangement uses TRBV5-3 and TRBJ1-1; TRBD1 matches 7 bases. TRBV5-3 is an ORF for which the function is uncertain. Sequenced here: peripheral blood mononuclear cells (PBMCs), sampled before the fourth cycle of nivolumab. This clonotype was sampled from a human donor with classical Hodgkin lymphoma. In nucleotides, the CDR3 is TGTGCCAGCAGCTTGACGGCAGGGGGGAACACTGAAGCTTTCTTT. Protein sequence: CASSLTAGGNTEAFF.